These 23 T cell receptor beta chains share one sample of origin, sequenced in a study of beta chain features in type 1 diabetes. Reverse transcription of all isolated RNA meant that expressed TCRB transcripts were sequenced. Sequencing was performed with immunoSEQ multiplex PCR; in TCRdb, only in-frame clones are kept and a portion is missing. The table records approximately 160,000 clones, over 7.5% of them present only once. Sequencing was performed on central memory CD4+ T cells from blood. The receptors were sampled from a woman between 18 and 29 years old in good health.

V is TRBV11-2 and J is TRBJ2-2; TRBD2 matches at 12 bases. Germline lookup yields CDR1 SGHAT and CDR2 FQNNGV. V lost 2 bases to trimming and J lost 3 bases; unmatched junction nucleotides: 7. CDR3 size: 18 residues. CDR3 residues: CASSLWSGLAGYTGELFF. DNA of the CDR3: TGTGCCAGCAGCTTATGGAGTGGACTAGCGGGATACACCGGGGAGCTGTTTTTT.

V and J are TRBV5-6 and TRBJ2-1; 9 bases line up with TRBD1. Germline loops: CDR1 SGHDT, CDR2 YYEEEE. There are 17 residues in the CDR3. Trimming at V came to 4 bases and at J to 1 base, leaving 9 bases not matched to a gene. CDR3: CASSLDRGLPSYNEQFF. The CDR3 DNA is TGTGCCAGCAGCCTGGACAGGGGATTACCTTCCTACAATGAGCAGTTCTTC.

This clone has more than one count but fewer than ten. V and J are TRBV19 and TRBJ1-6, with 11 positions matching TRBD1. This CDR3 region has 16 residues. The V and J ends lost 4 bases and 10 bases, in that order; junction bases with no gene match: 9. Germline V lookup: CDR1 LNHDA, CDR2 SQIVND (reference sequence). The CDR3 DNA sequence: TGTGCCAGTAGTACCTCGACAGGGACAGGGGGATCACCCCTCCACTTT. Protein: CASSTSTGTGGSPLHF.

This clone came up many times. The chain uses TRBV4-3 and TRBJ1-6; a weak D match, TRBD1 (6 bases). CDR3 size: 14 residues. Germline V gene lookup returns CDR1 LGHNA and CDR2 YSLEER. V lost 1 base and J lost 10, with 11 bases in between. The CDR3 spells CASSQARGGSPLHF. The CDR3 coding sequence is TGCGCCAGCAGCCAAGCCAGGGGTGGGTCACCCCTCCACTTT.

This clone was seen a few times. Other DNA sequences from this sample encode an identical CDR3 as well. CDR3 in amino acids: CASSEEGDGYTF. The CDR3 DNA follows: TGTGCCAGCAGTGAAGAGGGGGATGGCTACACCTTC. The chain links TRBV2 to TRBJ1-2, with D perhaps TRBD1 (6 bases). V gave up 1 base and J gave up 6 bases, with 6 bases separating them. The CDR3 totals 12 residues. The germline V gene has CDR1 SNHLY and CDR2 FYNNEI.

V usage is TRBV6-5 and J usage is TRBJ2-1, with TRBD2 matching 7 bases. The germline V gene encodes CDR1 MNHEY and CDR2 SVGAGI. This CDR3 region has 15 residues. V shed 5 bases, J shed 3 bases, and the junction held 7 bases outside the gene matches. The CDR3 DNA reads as TGTGCCAGCAGTACTTACGGGGGGATCTACAATGAGCAGTTCTTC. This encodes CASSTYGGIYNEQFF.

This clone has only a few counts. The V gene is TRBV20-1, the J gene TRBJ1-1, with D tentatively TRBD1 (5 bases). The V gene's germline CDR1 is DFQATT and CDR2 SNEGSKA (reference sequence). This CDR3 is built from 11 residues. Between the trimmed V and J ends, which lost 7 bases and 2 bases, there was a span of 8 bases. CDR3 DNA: TGCAGTGGACAGAGCAACACTGAAGCTTTCTTT. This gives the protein CSGQSNTEAFF.

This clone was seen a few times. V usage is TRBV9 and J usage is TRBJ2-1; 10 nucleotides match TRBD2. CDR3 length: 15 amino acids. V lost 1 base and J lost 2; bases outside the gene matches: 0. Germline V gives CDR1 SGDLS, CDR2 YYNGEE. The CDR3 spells CASSVLAGAYNEQFF. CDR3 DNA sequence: TGTGCCAGCAGCGTACTAGCGGGAGCCTACAATGAGCAGTTCTTC. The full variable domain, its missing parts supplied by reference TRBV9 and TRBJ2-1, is DSGVTQTPKHLITATGQRVTLRCSPRSGDLSVYWYQQSLDQGLQFLIQYYNGEERAKGNILERFSAQQFPDLHSELNLSSLELGDSALYFCASSVLAGAYNEQFFGPGTRLTVL.

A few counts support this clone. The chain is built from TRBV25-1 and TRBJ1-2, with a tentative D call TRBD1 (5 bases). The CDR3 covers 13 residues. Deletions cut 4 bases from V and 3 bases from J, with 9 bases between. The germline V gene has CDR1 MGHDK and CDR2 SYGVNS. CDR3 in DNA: TGTGCCAGCAGTGGATCCAGGGACTATGGCTACACCTTC. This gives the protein CASSGSRDYGYTF.

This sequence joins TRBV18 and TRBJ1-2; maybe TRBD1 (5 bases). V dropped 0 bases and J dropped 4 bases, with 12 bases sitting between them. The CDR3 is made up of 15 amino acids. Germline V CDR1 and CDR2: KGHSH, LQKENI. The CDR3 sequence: CASSPPAGRGYGYTF. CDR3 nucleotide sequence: TGTGCCAGCTCACCACCGGCGGGGCGCGGCTATGGCTACACCTTC. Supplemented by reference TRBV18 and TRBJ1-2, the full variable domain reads NAGVMQNPRHLVRRRGQEARLRCSPMKGHSHVYWYRQLPEEGLKFMVYLQKENIIDESGMPKERFSAEFPKEGPSILRIQQVVRGDSAAYFCASSPPAGRGYGYTFGSGTRLTVV.

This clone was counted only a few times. The CDR3, as DNA: TGTGCCAGCAGCTTCAACACAGGGTCGCCTGAAGCTTTCTTT. It encodes CASSFNTGSPEAFF. The chain couples TRBV11-1 to TRBJ1-1; a weak D match, TRBD1 (6 bases). This CDR3 is 14 amino acids long. V was pared by 3 bases and J by 6 bases, with 14 bases between. Per the germline V gene, CDR1 is SGHAT and CDR2 is FQDESV (reference sequence).

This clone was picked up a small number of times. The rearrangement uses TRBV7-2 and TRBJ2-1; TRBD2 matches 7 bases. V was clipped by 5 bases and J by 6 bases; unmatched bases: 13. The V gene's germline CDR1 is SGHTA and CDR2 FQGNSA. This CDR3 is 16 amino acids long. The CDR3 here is CASSQVLATLRNEQFF. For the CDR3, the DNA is TGTGCCAGCAGCCAAGTACTAGCGACCCTTCGCAATGAGCAGTTCTTC.

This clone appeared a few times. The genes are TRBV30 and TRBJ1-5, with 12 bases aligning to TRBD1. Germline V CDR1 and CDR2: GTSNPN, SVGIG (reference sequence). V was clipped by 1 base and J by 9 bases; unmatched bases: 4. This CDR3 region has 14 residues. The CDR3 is CAWSAGTGGAPQHF. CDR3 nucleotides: TGTGCCTGGAGTGCCGGGACAGGGGGCGCGCCCCAGCATTTT.

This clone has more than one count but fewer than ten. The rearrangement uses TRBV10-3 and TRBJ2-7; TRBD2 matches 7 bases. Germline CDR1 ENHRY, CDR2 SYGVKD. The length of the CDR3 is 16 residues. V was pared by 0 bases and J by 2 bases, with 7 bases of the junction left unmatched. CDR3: CAISESGGRATYEQYF. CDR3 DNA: TGTGCCATCAGTGAGTCGGGAGGGAGGGCCACCTACGAGCAGTACTTC.

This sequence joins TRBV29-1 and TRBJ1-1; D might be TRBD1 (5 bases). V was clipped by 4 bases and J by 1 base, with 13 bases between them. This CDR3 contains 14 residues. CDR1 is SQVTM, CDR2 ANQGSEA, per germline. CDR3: CSVGVGGANTEAFF. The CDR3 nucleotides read TGCAGCGTTGGTGTGGGGGGAGCGAACACTGAAGCTTTCTTT.

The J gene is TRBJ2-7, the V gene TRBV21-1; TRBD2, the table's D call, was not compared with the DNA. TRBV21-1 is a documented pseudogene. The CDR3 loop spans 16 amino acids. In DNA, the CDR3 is TGTGCCAGCAGCAAATTTTCAGCGGAGTCCTCCTACGAGCAGTACTTC. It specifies CASSKFSAESSYEQYF.

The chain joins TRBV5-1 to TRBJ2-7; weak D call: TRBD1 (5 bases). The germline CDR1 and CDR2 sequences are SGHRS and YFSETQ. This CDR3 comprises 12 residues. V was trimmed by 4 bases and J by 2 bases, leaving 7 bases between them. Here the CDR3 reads CASSTGAYEQYF. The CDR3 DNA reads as TGCGCCAGCAGCACAGGAGCCTACGAGCAGTACTTC. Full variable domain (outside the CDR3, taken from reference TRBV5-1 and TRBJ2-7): KAGVTQTPRYLIKTRGQQVTLSCSPISGHRSVSWYQQTPGQGLQFLFEYFSETQRNKGNFPGRFSGRQFSNSRSEMNVSTLELGDSALYLCASSTGAYEQYFGPGTRLTVT.

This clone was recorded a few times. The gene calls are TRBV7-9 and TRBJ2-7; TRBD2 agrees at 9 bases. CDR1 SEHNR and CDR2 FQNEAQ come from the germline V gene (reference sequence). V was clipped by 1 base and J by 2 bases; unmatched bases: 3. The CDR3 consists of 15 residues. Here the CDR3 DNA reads TGTGCCAGCAGCTTAGTTGCGGGAGGGCCCTACGAGCAGTACTTC. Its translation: CASSLVAGGPYEQYF.

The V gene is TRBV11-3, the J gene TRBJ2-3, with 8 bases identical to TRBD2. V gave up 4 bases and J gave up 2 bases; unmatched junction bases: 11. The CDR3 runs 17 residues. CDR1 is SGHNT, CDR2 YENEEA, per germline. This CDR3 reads CASSSATGGASTDTQYF. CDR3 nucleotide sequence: TGTGCCAGCAGCTCTGCGACCGGGGGGGCCTCCACAGATACGCAGTATTTT.

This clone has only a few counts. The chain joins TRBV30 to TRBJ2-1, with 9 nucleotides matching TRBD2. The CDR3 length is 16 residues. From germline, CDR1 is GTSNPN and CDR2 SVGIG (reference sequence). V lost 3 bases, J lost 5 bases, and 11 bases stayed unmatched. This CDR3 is CAWSRHRASGDNEQFF. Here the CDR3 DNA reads TGTGCCTGGAGCCGACATAGGGCTAGCGGGGACAATGAGCAGTTCTTC.

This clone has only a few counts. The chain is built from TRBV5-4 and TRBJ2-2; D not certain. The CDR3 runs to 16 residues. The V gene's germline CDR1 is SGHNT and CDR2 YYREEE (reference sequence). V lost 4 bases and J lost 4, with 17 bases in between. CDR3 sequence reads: CASSMGRRLTTGELFF. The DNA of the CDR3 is TGTGCCAGCAGCATGGGTCGCAGGCTAACCACCGGGGAGCTGTTTTTT.

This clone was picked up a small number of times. The CDR3 DNA sequence: TGTGCCACCAGCAGAGATAGGGGGAAAGCGGGAGGACCCAATGAGCAGTTCTTC. This sequence encodes CATSRDRGKAGGPNEQFF. The V gene is TRBV15, the J gene TRBJ2-1; 9 nucleotides match TRBD2. Losses at the gene ends were 0 bases for V and 6 bases for J; bases not matched to a gene: 12. Looked up from germline, CDR1 is LNHNV and CDR2 is YYDKDF (reference sequence). The CDR3 is 18 amino acids.

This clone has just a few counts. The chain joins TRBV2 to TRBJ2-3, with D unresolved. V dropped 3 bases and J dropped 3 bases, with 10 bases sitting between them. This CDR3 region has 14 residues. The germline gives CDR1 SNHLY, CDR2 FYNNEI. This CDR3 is CASSEVVRTDTQYF. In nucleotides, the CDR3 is TGTGCCAGCAGTGAGGTGGTGCGGACAGATACGCAGTATTTT.